The rows below give T cell receptor beta chains drawn from one sample of a study of shared clonotypes between healthy human individuals. Sequenced by immunoSEQ multiplex PCR; TCRdb stores in-frame clones only, minus some. The sample contains over a million clones, 75% of which appear only once. Sequenced input: memory CD4+ T cells sorted from blood. These TCRs come from a man between 18 and 35 years old in good health. CDR3s include the opening cysteine and the closing phenylalanine or tryptophan. A D gene is named only where the DNA matches it firmly. Size values are once, few and many counts, or a class for expanded clones, and some rows have none.

CASSLNAATSGVGDTQYF | TGCGCCAGCAGCTTGAACGCGGCGACTAGCGGGGTGGGAGATACGCAGTATTTT | 18 | TRBJ2-3 | NA | TRBV5-1 | TRBD2
CASSLGGTGAVYGYTF | TGTGCCAGCAGCTTAGGAGGGACAGGCGCTGTGTATGGCTACACCTTC | 16 | TRBJ1-2 | NA | TRBV7-2 | TRBD1
CASSLTTGGNGNEQFF | TGCGCCAGCAGCCTTACTACGGGGGGAAACGGGAATGAGCAGTTCTTC | 16 | TRBJ2-1 | NA | TRBV5-1 | TRBD2
CASRKGVYNEQFF | TGTGCCAGCAGAAAGGGGGTCTACAATGAGCAGTTCTTC | 13 | TRBJ2-1 | NA | TRBV27 | NA
CASRNSGTGMDF | TGTGCCAGCAGAAACTCCGGGACAGGGATGGACTTC | 12 | TRBJ2-7 | NA | TRBV6-1 | TRBD1
CASSVIREGEQYF | TGTGCCAGCAGTGTGATCCGGGAAGGCGAGCAGTACTTC | 13 | TRBJ2-7 | NA | TRBV2 | NA
CSAGAWETQYF | TGCAGTGCTGGGGCCTGGGAGACCCAGTACTTC | 11 | TRBJ2-5 | NA | TRBV20-1 | NA
CASSLWGEEKLFF | TGTGCCAGCAGTTTATGGGGGGAGGAAAAACTGTTTTTT | 13 | TRBJ1-4 | NA | TRBV28 | NA
CASSFFYNEQFF | TGTGCCAGCAGCTTTTTTTACAATGAGCAGTTCTTC | 12 | TRBJ2-1 | NA | TRBV5-5 | NA
CASSVAGTAGANVLTF | TGTGCCAGCAGCGTAGCCGGGACTGCTGGGGCCAACGTCCTGACTTTC | 16 | TRBJ2-6 | NA | TRBV9 | NA
CASSVEGKKETQYF | TGTGCCAGCAGCGTCGAGGGGAAAAAAGAGACCCAGTACTTC | 14 | TRBJ2-5 | NA | TRBV9 | NA
CASSKEIYSGGRQVADYEQYF | TGTGCCAGCAGCAAAGAGATCTATTCAGGGGGCAGGCAGGTAGCCGACTACGAGCAGTACTTC | 21 | TRBJ2-7 | few | TRBV21-1 | NA
CASSPPGQGSYGYTF | TGCGCCAGCAGCCCACCGGGACAGGGATCCTATGGCTACACCTTC | 15 | TRBJ1-2 | NA | TRBV5-1 | TRBD1
CASSLGKGGDTQYF | TGTGCCAGCAGCTTAGGCAAAGGGGGAGATACGCAGTATTTT | 14 | TRBJ2-3 | NA | TRBV7-8 | NA
CASSLRGNTIYF | TGTGCCAGCAGCTTAAGGGGAAACACCATATATTTT | 12 | TRBJ1-3 | few | TRBV7-2 | NA
CASSPLGIVLEYGYTF | TGCGCCAGCAGCCCTCTAGGGATCGTTCTCGAGTATGGCTACACCTTC | 16 | TRBJ1-2 | NA | TRBV5-1 | NA
CASSPGGGLGGYTF | TGTGCCAGCAGCCCCGGAGGCGGGCTCGGGGGCTACACCTTC | 14 | TRBJ1-2 | NA | TRBV7-9 | NA
CASSLVGQGSTGELFF | TGCGCCAGCAGCTTGGTCGGACAGGGAAGCACCGGGGAGCTGTTTTTT | 16 | TRBJ2-2 | NA | TRBV5-1 | TRBD1
CASSLVRDKNIQYF | TGTGCCAGCAGCTTAGTGCGGGACAAAAACATTCAGTACTTC | 14 | TRBJ2-4 | NA | TRBV7-8 | NA
CATSTGQKHTDTQYF | TGCGCCACCAGTACGGGACAGAAGCACACAGATACGCAGTATTTT | 15 | TRBJ2-3 | NA | TRBV10-1 | TRBD1
CAWSGRDRGGETQYF | TGTGCCTGGAGTGGCCGGGACAGGGGTGGAGAGACCCAGTACTTC | 15 | TRBJ2-5 | NA | TRBV30 | TRBD1
CASSQTGTSGQETQYF | TGTGCCAGCTCACAAACCGGGACTAGCGGACAAGAGACCCAGTACTTC | 16 | TRBJ2-5 | NA | TRBV18 | TRBD2
CASSFQSHEQFF | TGTGCCAGCAGCTTTCAAAGTCATGAGCAGTTCTTC | 12 | TRBJ2-1 | many | TRBV7-2 | NA
CASSFGQNTHSPLHF | TGTGCCAGCAGCTTTGGGCAGAATACCCATTCACCCCTCCACTTT | 15 | TRBJ1-6 | NA | TRBV7-9 | NA
CASSQETDTQYF | TGTGCCAGCAGCCAAGAAACAGATACGCAGTATTTT | 12 | TRBJ2-3 | NA | TRBV14 | NA
CASSGPSGAEQYF | TGTGCCAGCAGCGGCCCTAGCGGGGCCGAGCAGTACTTC | 13 | TRBJ2-7 | many | TRBV2 | TRBD2
CASSIGLNSYNEQFF | TGTGCCAGTAGTATTGGCTTGAACTCCTACAATGAGCAGTTCTTC | 15 | TRBJ2-1 | NA | TRBV19 | NA
CASSLYLGRSNSPLHF | TGTGCCAGCAGCTTATACCTGGGGCGGAGTAATTCACCCCTCCACTTT | 16 | TRBJ1-6 | NA | TRBV11-3 | NA
CAISGLYEQYF | TGTGCCATCAGTGGCCTCTACGAGCAGTACTTC | 11 | TRBJ2-7 | NA | TRBV10-3 | NA
CSVEAQGGGYGYTF | TGCAGCGTTGAGGCGCAGGGCGGAGGCTATGGCTACACCTTC | 14 | TRBJ1-2 | NA | TRBV29-1 | NA
CASSLQGASYGYTF | TGTGCCAGCAGCCTACAGGGGGCGAGCTATGGCTACACCTTC | 14 | TRBJ1-2 | NA | TRBV6-1 | TRBD1
CASSVDGNTQYF | TGTGCCAGCAGTGTCGACGGGAATACGCAGTATTTT | 12 | TRBJ2-3 | NA | TRBV6-5 | NA
CASRISPLHF | TGTGCCAGCAGGATATCACCCCTCCACTTT | 10 | TRBJ1-6 | NA | TRBV21-1 | NA
CAISGGGVAYNEQFF | TGTGCCATCAGTGGAGGGGGGGTGGCCTACAATGAGCAGTTCTTC | 15 | TRBJ2-1 | few | TRBV10-3 | NA
CASSLVGTGGSPLHF | TGTGCCAGCAGTTTAGTTGGGACAGGCGGTTCACCCCTCCACTTT | 15 | TRBJ1-6 | many | TRBV27 | TRBD1
CASEVGVKNTGELFF | TGTGCCAGCGAGGTAGGGGTCAAGAACACCGGGGAGCTGTTTTTT | 15 | TRBJ2-2 | NA | TRBV5-8 | NA
CASSIGGGTNTEAFF | TGTGCCAGTAGTATAGGAGGGGGGACGAACACTGAAGCTTTCTTT | 15 | TRBJ1-1 | few | TRBV19 | NA
CSVATGSSGANVLTF | TGCAGCGTCGCTACAGGGTCCTCTGGGGCCAACGTCCTGACTTTC | 15 | TRBJ2-6 | NA | TRBV29-1 | NA
CASSLPTGGGETQYF | TGCGCCAGCAGCTTACCCACAGGGGGCGGAGAGACCCAGTACTTC | 15 | TRBJ2-5 | NA | TRBV5-1 | TRBD1
CASSPGTDTQYF | TGTGCCAGCAGCCCCGGGACAGATACGCAGTATTTT | 12 | TRBJ2-3 | NA | TRBV5-6 | NA
CASRIGSGANVLTF | TGTGCCAGCAGAATAGGGTCTGGGGCCAACGTCCTGACTTTC | 14 | TRBJ2-6 | NA | TRBV5-6 | NA
CASSIPDLPPLHF | TGTGCCAGTAGTATCCCGGACCTGCCACCCCTCCACTTT | 13 | TRBJ1-6 | many | TRBV19 | NA
CASSFSHSPRIWDEQFF | TGTGCCAGCAGCTTTTCCCACTCCCCCAGGATCTGGGATGAGCAGTTCTTC | 17 | TRBJ2-1 | NA | TRBV7-3 | NA
CAISEHTSGLYNEQFF | TGTGCCATCAGTGAACACACTAGCGGACTTTACAATGAGCAGTTCTTC | 16 | TRBJ2-1 | NA | TRBV10-3 | TRBD2
CASSADTPSYGYTF | TGCGCCAGCAGTGCAGATACCCCTTCCTATGGCTACACCTTC | 14 | TRBJ1-2 | NA | TRBV10-2 | NA
CAWTGNTDTQYF | TGTGCCTGGACGGGAAACACAGATACGCAGTATTTT | 12 | TRBJ2-3 | NA | TRBV30 | NA
CASSQARGASYNSPLHF | TGCGCCAGCAGCCAGGCCAGGGGCGCCTCCTATAATTCACCCCTCCACTTT | 17 | TRBJ1-6 | NA | TRBV4-1 | NA
CASSESPGYSGYTF | TGCGCCAGCAGTGAGTCGCCGGGATACTCTGGCTACACCTTC | 14 | TRBJ1-2 | NA | TRBV10-2 | NA
CAWNPGAAYEQYF | TGTGCCTGGAACCCAGGGGCCGCCTACGAGCAGTACTTC | 13 | TRBJ2-7 | NA | TRBV30 | NA
CASSTGTGPTEAFF | TGTGCCAGCTCAACGGGAACAGGGCCCACTGAAGCTTTCTTT | 14 | TRBJ1-1 | NA | TRBV18 | NA
CAISESSRGLGEQYF | TGTGCCATCAGTGAGTCGTCCAGGGGTCTTGGCGAGCAGTACTTC | 15 | TRBJ2-7 | NA | TRBV10-3 | NA
CASEEGMNTGELFF | TGCGCCAGCGAAGAGGGGATGAACACCGGGGAGCTGTTTTTT | 14 | TRBJ2-2 | NA | TRBV5-1 | NA
CASSTSGHSVRELFF | NA | 15 | TRBJ2-2 | few | TRBV6-1 | NA
CASSYNRGETQYF | TGTGCCAGCAGTTATAACAGGGGGGAGACCCAGTACTTC | 13 | TRBJ2-5 | NA | TRBV6-5 | TRBD1
CASSIRVTDTQYF | TGTGCCAGTAGTATCAGGGTTACAGATACGCAGTATTTT | 13 | TRBJ2-3 | NA | TRBV19 | NA
CASSETGRQPQHF | TGTGCCAGCAGTGAGACAGGGCGTCAGCCCCAGCATTTT | 13 | TRBJ1-5 | NA | TRBV6-1 | TRBD1
CASSPLKDTQYF | TGTGCCAGCTCACCACTGAAGGATACGCAGTATTTT | 12 | TRBJ2-3 | NA | TRBV18 | NA
CASSLGLGDTDTQYF | TGTGCTAGCAGCTTGGGACTAGGAGACACAGATACGCAGTATTTT | 15 | TRBJ2-3 | NA | TRBV7-7 | TRBD2
CAGSNGGSYEQYF | TGTGCCGGCTCCAATGGGGGATCCTACGAGCAGTACTTC | 13 | TRBJ2-7 | NA | TRBV30 | NA
CASSSFLLDGNTIYF | TGTGCCAGCAGTTCGTTCCTTCTAGATGGAAACACCATATATTTT | 15 | TRBJ1-3 | NA | TRBV27 | NA